This entry describes one TCR beta chain. Its antigen is currently unknown. V shed 4 bases, J shed 2 bases, and the junction held 5 bases outside the gene matches. The CDR3 extends over 14 amino acids. Germline V lookup: CDR1 SGHNT, CDR2 YYREEE (reference sequence). These data come from a study of OX40 agonist ivuxolimab in advanced cancers. Only in-frame clones appear in the TCRdb table, and some are missing; sequencing was by immunoSEQ multiplex PCR. There are some 50,000 clones in the sample; 70% to 90% occur only once, and under 0.65% lies in the top ten. Study outcomes and limitations: CD4+ and CD8+ blood T cells expanded clonally by week 6 at 0.1 to 3.0 mg/kg.

This material consisted of CD4+ or CD8+ T cells sorted from blood, taken in a trial of the OX40 agonist ivuxolimab. The clonotype originates from an adult with an advanced solid tumor such as melanoma, head and neck, liver or kidney cancer. The V gene is TRBV5-4, the J gene TRBJ2-7; 8 bases agree with TRBD2. For the CDR3, the DNA is TGTGCCAGCAGCGTTAGCGGGATTACCTACGAGCAGTACTTC. Its translation: CASSVSGITYEQYF.